One sample yielded the 23 T cell receptor beta chains listed below, sequenced in a study of early T cells in non-severe SARS-CoV-2 infection. One entry per CDR3 protein results from TCRdb running MiXCR on the 5' RACE reads. This table has some 80,000 distinct CDR3 sequences, approximately 13% appearing once. The specimen sequenced was whole blood. These receptors were taken from an adult who was a healthcare worker with PCR-confirmed SARS-CoV-2 infection or an uninfected control (not recorded which).

This clonotype showed up many times. This chain connects TRBV5-1 to TRBJ1-2, with D perhaps TRBD1 (6 bases). This CDR3 has 15 amino acids. Trimming shortened V by 0 bases and J by 4 bases, and 13 bases separated the two germline ends. CDR1 and CDR2 from the germline V gene are SGHRS and YFSETQ. The CDR3 loop reads CASSLEGQSSYGYTF. CDR3 nucleotide sequence: TGCGCCAGCAGCTTGGAGGGACAATCAAGCTATGGCTACACCTTC.

This clonotype occurred a few times. The chain carries TRBV7-2 and TRBJ1-2; D uncertain. The CDR3 runs 15 residues. Germline-derived CDR1 and CDR2 are SGHTA and FQGNSA. V lost 0 bases and J 10 bases, leaving 18 bases between the germline ends. CDR3 in DNA: TGTGCCAGCAGCTTAGCGAGGGCAGCGACCTCAAACTACACCTTC. Protein: CASSLARAATSNYTF.

This clonotype was detected many times. This rearrangement joins TRBV6-1 to TRBJ2-5, with a tentative D call TRBD1 (6 bases). Per the germline V gene, CDR1 is MNHNS and CDR2 is SASEGT. V was pared by 6 bases and J by 4 bases, with 18 bases between. CDR3 length: 15 amino acids. The CDR3 DNA reads TGTGCCAGCAGCGTTACAGGGAGTCGGTCAGAGACCCAGTACTTC. Translation gives CASSVTGSRSETQYF.

This clonotype was seen ten or more times. V gene TRBV5-5 combines with J gene TRBJ1-6; no reliable D call. CDR1 and CDR2 from the germline V gene are SGHKS and YYEKEE (reference sequence). CDR3 length: 12 residues. The V gene lost 6 bases and the J gene lost 7 bases, with 8 bases spanning the gap. The CDR3 coding sequence is TGTGCCAGCATTGGCCGAAATTCACCCCTCCACTTT. Its translation is CASIGRNSPLHF.

This clonotype occurred many times. V usage is TRBV7-2 and J usage is TRBJ2-7; 10 nucleotides line up with TRBD1. Germline V gene data show CDR1 as SGHTA and CDR2 as FQGNSA. Germline trimming cut 1 base from V and 2 bases from J; bases unmatched to any gene: 8. This CDR3 has 17 residues. The CDR3 DNA follows: TGTGCCAGCAGCTTAGGGGGACAGGGGTATGGGGCCTACGAGCAGTACTTC. Amino acids: CASSLGGQGYGAYEQYF.

This clonotype occurred many times. The chain is built from TRBV9 and TRBJ2-1, with 8 positions matching TRBD1. Losses at the gene ends were 0 bases for V and 4 bases for J; bases not matched to a gene: 3. Germline CDR1 and CDR2: SGDLS and YYNGEE. The CDR3 runs 15 residues. In DNA form, the CDR3 reads TGTGCCAGCAGCGTAGAGGGACAGGAATACAATGAGCAGTTCTTC. The encoded protein is CASSVEGQEYNEQFF.

The V gene is TRBV5-1, the J gene TRBJ1-5, with TRBD1 identical over 7 bases. Losses at the gene ends were 4 bases for V and 5 bases for J; bases not matched to a gene: 3. Germline V gene data show CDR1 as SGHRS and CDR2 as YFSETQ. The CDR3 has 13 residues. The CDR3 sequence is CASSPQGDQPQHF. The CDR3 DNA reads as TGCGCCAGCAGCCCTCAGGGGGATCAGCCCCAGCATTTT.

The chain joins TRBV20-1 to TRBJ2-1; 10 bases are shared with TRBD2. The J segment lost 8 bases and the V segment lost 7 bases, leaving 11 bases of the junction unmatched. The V gene's germline CDR1 is DFQATT and CDR2 SNEGSKA (reference sequence). This CDR3 region has 14 residues. Here the CDR3 reads CSVTRSGGIYEQFF. The CDR3 DNA reads as TGCAGTGTTACACGTAGCGGGGGGATCTATGAGCAGTTCTTC.

There are many counts of this clonotype. The chain links TRBV29-1 to TRBJ2-1; D not certain. Trimming shortened V by 8 bases and J by 7 bases, and 12 bases separated the two germline ends. The CDR3 runs 11 residues. Germline CDR1 is SQVTM and CDR2 is ANQGSEA. CDR3 DNA sequence: TGCAGCTATCCAACATGGAATGAGCAGTTCTTC. It yields the protein CSYPTWNEQFF.

This clonotype occurred many times. V usage is TRBV7-2 and J usage is TRBJ1-4; no reliable D call. Germline-derived CDR1 and CDR2 are SGHTA and FQGNSA. Trimming stripped 1 base from V and 4 bases from J, with 10 bases between. This CDR3 is built from 15 residues. The CDR3 DNA reads TGTGCCAGCAGCTTAGTCGACCGCATTAATGAAAAACTGTTTTTT. The encoded protein is CASSLVDRINEKLFF.

The chain recombines TRBV20-1 with TRBJ1-2, with TRBD1 matching 7 bases. CDR1 DFQATT and CDR2 SNEGSKA come from the germline V gene (reference sequence). Germline trimming cut 1 base from V and 8 bases from J; bases unmatched to any gene: 10. The CDR3 sequence is 14 residues long. The CDR3 region is CSARGTIRGDGYTF. The CDR3 DNA reads as TGCAGTGCTAGAGGGACTATCAGGGGGGACGGCTACACCTTC.

The V gene is TRBV6-5, the J gene TRBJ1-6; tentatively, D is TRBD1 (6 bases). This CDR3 region has 15 residues. Germline CDR1 is MNHEY and CDR2 is SVGAGI. V was clipped by 4 bases and J by 8 bases, with 15 bases between them. As DNA, the CDR3 is TGTGCCAGCAGTTCCGTCGGGGGGGGCGATTCACCCCTCCACTTT. Encoded protein: CASSSVGGGDSPLHF.

This clonotype occurred a few times. The junction departs from the called germline gene at one end, perhaps through a read error. The V call is TRBV7-7, the J call TRBJ2-1; D might be TRBD1 (5 bases). This CDR3 is built from 13 residues. Germline V gene data show CDR1 as SSHAT and CDR2 as FNYEAQ (reference sequence). This chain's CDR3 is CASSLAGSGEQFF. In DNA, the CDR3 is TGTGCTAGCAGCTTAGCAGGGTCGGGTGAGCAGTTCTTC.

This clonotype was seen a few times. This chain's CDR3 is CASSYPTEHGTQYF. The CDR3 DNA reads TGTGCCAGCAGTTACCCCACAGAGCATGGGACCCAGTACTTC. The rearrangement uses TRBV6-2 or TRBV6-3 and TRBJ2-5; D is unclear. Per the germline V gene, CDR1 is MNHEY and CDR2 is SVGEGT. CDR3 length: 14 residues. V was clipped by 2 bases and J by 7 bases, with 14 bases between them.

The chain's CDR3 is CSAREAGGPGTGELFF. The DNA of the CDR3 is TGCAGTGCTAGAGAGGCAGGGGGCCCGGGAACCGGGGAGCTGTTTTTT. V gene TRBV20-1 combines with J gene TRBJ2-2, with 8 bases fitting TRBD1. Germline values: CDR1 DFQATT, CDR2 SNEGSKA (reference sequence). With V trimmed by 0 bases and J by 5 bases, 8 bases remained unmatched. The CDR3 contains 16 residues.

There are many counts of this clonotype. The chain is built from TRBV5-1 and TRBJ2-4; 12 nucleotides line up with TRBD2. Germline CDR1 reads SGHRS; CDR2 reads YFSETQ. The CDR3 extends over 17 amino acids. Unmatched junction bases numbered 7, after V lost 4 bases and J lost 2 bases. The CDR3 reads CASSQDGTSGSKNIQYF. In DNA form, the CDR3 reads TGCGCCAGCAGCCAAGACGGGACTAGCGGGTCCAAAAACATTCAGTACTTC.

This clonotype was found a few times. The rearrangement uses TRBV18 and TRBJ1-1; TRBD1 agrees at 7 bases. There are 16 residues in the CDR3. Germline values: CDR1 KGHSH, CDR2 LQKENI. Trimming removed 3 bases from V and 0 bases from J; junction bases left unmatched: 7. CDR3 region: CASSPVPQGLNTEAFF. The CDR3 region has the DNA TGTGCCAGCTCACCCGTCCCACAGGGGTTGAACACTGAAGCTTTCTTT. The whole variable domain, filled in from reference TRBV18 and TRBJ1-1, reads NAGVMQNPRHLVRRRGQEARLRCSPMKGHSHVYWYRQLPEEGLKFMVYLQKENIIDESGMPKERFSAEFPKEGPSILRIQQVVRGDSAAYFCASSPVPQGLNTEAFFGQGTRLTVV.

The rearrangement uses TRBV6-6 and TRBJ2-5; 8 bases align to TRBD1. Unmatched junction bases numbered 19, after V lost 7 bases and J lost 9 bases. The CDR3 contains 16 residues. From germline, CDR1 is MNHNY and CDR2 SVGAGI (reference sequence). CDR3 coding DNA: TGTGCCAGCACCCCCCTTGGGCAGGGGGCGTCCAGGGCCCAGTACTTC. Residues: CASTPLGQGASRAQYF.

Ten or more counts support this clonotype. The chain uses TRBV5-1 and TRBJ1-2, with 8 bases that match TRBD1. V was clipped by 4 bases and J by 2 bases; unmatched bases: 7. The germline V gene has CDR1 SGHRS and CDR2 YFSETQ. This CDR3 spans 15 amino acids. The CDR3 is CASSPVRTGNYGYTF. As DNA, the CDR3 is TGCGCCAGCAGCCCGGTCCGGACAGGGAACTATGGCTACACCTTC.

The table lists this clonotype with many counts. The chain links TRBV29-1 to TRBJ2-1; the D is unclear. The CDR3 sequence is 17 residues long. Germline V gives CDR1 SQVTM, CDR2 ANQGSEA. V lost 5 bases and J 0 bases, leaving 20 bases between the germline ends. CDR3 bases: TGCAGCGTTAGCCGGTTCCCCGGTCCGAGCTCCTACAATGAGCAGTTCTTC. Translation gives CSVSRFPGPSSYNEQFF.

Ten or more counts support this clonotype. The chain carries TRBV6-5 and TRBJ1-2; 9 positions match TRBD1. The CDR3 spans 14 residues. After removal of 6 bases from V and 8 bases from J, the junction contained 10 bases not matched to a gene. From germline, CDR1 is MNHEY and CDR2 SVGAGI. The CDR3, as DNA: TGTGCCAGCAGGGCCGGGGGACAGGGATCGGGCTACACCTTC. This sequence encodes CASRAGGQGSGYTF.

This clonotype was seen at least ten times. CDR3 residues: CSARDGGQLYEQYF. CDR3 in DNA: TGCAGTGCTAGAGATGGCGGACAGCTCTACGAGCAGTACTTC. This chain connects TRBV20-1 to TRBJ2-7; TRBD1 might be the D (6 bases). The CDR3 is made up of 14 amino acids. The ends were cut back, 0 bases at V and 3 bases at J, with 12 bases in the middle. Germline CDR1 and CDR2: DFQATT and SNEGSKA (reference sequence).

This clonotype occurred a few times. The V and J genes are TRBV20-1 and TRBJ1-1; the D gene is possibly TRBD1 (5 bases). Germline CDR1 DFQATT, CDR2 SNEGSKA (reference sequence). With 6 bases removed from V and 0 bases from J, the gap between germline ends came to 17 bases. This CDR3 comprises 15 residues. CDR3 residues: CSAYDSGGMNTEAFF. CDR3 DNA: TGCAGTGCCTACGACAGTGGGGGTATGAACACTGAAGCTTTCTTT.